This TCR beta chain was captured in a study of early stage breast cancer tumors. This CDR3 has 15 amino acids. V dropped 6 bases and J dropped 5; count of bases not matched to a gene: 10. Germline CDR1 reads MNHEY; CDR2 reads SMNVEV (reference sequence). TCRdb keeps only in-frame clones here, not all; method: immunoSEQ multiplex PCR. The sample holds 44,000 or so clones, about 80% seen once. The origin of this receptor is a person aged 45 to 59 with breast cancer. The V and J genes are TRBV27 and TRBJ1-2; 9 bases match TRBD1. Specimen: blood. Written as DNA, the CDR3 is TGTGCCAGCAGACGAAGGGGACAGGGCGGATATGGCTACACCTTC. Protein product: CASRRRGQGGYGYTF.